This TCR beta chain emerged from a study of identifying expanded T cells in peripheral blood. A word on this clone: The antigen is undetermined.

Here immunoSEQ multiplex PCR was the method, and the copy in TCRdb shows in-frame clones only, minus some. The sample consists of roughly 75,000 clones, under 90% of them appearing once. Findings of the study overall: Clone count variance between roughly two-week samples rose with total template count. Around 1.2 clones differed between technical replicates, versus 16.4 and 19 over time.

Healthy donors had no documented immune events, such as infections, while sampled. The TCR originated in a person between 18 and 69 years old in good health. The specimen was blood.

CDR3 in DNA: TGTGCCAGCAGCCCCACAGGGATCGGCTCCTACAATGAGCAGTTCTTC. Translated: CASSPTGIGSYNEQFF. This rearrangement joins TRBV14 to TRBJ2-1, with a tentative D call TRBD1 (6 bases). The CDR3 has 16 amino acids. The germline gives CDR1 SGHDN, CDR2 FVKESK. The V and J ends lost 4 bases and 0 bases respectively, with 13 bases between them. The full variable domain, completed using reference TRBV14 and TRBJ2-1, is EAGVTQFPSHSVIEKGQTVTLRCDPISGHDNLYWYRRVMGKEIKFLLHFVKESKQDESGMPNNRFLAERTGGTYSTLKVQPAELEDSGVYFCASSPTGIGSYNEQFFGPGTRLTVL.